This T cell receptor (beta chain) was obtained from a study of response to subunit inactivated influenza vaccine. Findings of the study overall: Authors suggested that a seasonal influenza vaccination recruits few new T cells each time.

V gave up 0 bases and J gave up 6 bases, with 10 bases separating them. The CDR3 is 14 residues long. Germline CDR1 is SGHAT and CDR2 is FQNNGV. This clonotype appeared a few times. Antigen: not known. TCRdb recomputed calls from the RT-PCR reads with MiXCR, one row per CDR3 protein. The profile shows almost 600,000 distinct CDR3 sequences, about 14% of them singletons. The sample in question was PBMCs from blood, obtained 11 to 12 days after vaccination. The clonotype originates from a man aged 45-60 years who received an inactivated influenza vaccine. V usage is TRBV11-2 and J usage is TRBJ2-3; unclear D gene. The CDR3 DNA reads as TGTGCCAGCAGCTTAGAGACCCCCCGGGATACGCAGTATTTT. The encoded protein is CASSLETPRDTQYF.